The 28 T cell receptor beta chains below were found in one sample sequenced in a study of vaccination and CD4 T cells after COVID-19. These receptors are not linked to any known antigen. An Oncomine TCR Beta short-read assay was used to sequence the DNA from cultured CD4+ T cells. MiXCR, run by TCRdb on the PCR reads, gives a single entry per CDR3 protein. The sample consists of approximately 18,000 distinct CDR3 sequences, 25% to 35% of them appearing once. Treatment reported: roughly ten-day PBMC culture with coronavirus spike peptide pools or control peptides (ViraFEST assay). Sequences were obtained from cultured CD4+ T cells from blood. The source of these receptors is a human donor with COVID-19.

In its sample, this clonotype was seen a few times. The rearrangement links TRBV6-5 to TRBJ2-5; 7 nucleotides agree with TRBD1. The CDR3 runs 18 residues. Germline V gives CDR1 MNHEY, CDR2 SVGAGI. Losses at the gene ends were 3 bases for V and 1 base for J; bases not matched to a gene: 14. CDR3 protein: CASSYPGQSSWIQETQYF. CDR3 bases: TGTGCCAGCAGTTATCCGGGACAGAGCAGTTGGATCCAAGAGACCCAGTACTTC.

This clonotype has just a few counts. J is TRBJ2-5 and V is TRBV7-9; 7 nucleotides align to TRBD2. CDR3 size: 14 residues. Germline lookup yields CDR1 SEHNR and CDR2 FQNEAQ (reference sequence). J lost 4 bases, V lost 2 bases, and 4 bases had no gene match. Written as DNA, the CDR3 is TGTGCCAGCAGCTTAAGCGGGGCCCTAGAGACCCAGTACTTC. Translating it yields CASSLSGALETQYF.

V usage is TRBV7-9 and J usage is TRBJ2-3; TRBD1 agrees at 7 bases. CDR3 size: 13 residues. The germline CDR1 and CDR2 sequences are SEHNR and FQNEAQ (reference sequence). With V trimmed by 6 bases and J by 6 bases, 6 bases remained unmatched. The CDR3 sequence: CASRATGTDTQYF. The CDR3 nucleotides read TGTGCCAGCAGAGCGACAGGGACGGATACGCAGTATTTT.

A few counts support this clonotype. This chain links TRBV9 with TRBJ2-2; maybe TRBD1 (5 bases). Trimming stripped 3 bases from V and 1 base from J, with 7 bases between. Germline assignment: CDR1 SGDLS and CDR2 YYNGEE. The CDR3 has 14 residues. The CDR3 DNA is TGTGCCAGCAGCGGCACAGGGAACACCGGGGAGCTGTTTTTT. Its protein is CASSGTGNTGELFF.

DNA for the CDR3: TGTGCCAGCAGGACGGGGCTCTTCAATCAGCCCCAGCATTTT. Its translation: CASRTGLFNQPQHF. V is TRBV28 and J is TRBJ1-5, with D possibly being TRBD1 (5 bases). This CDR3 spans 14 amino acids. Trimming stripped 6 bases from V and 3 bases from J, with 12 bases between. CDR1 and CDR2 from the germline V gene are MDHEN and SYDVKM.

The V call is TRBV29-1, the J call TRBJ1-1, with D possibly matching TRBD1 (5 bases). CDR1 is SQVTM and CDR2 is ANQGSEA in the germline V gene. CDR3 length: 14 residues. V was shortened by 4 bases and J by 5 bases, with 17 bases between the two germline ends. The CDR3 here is CSVAARVGGTEAFF. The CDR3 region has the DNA TGCAGCGTTGCGGCGAGGGTGGGGGGTACTGAAGCTTTCTTT. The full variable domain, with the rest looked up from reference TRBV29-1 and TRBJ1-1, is SAVISQKPSRDICQRGTSLTIQCQVDSQVTMMFWYRQQPGQSLTLIATANQGSEATYESGFVIDKFPISRPNLTFSTLTVSNMSPEDSSIYLCSVAARVGGTEAFFGQGTRLTVV.

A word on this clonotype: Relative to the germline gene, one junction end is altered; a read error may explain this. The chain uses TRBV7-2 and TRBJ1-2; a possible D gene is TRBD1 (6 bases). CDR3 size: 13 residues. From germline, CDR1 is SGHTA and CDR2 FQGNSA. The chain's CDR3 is CASSLEGGYVYTF. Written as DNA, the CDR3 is TGTGCCAGCAGCTTAGAAGGGGGGTATGTCTACACCTTC.

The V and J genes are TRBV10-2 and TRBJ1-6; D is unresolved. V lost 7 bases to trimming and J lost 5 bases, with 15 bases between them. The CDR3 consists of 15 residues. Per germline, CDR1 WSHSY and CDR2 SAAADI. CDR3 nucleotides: TGCGCCAGCATTGCGCAAGTGGACCATAATTCACCCCTCCACTTT. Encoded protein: CASIAQVDHNSPLHF.

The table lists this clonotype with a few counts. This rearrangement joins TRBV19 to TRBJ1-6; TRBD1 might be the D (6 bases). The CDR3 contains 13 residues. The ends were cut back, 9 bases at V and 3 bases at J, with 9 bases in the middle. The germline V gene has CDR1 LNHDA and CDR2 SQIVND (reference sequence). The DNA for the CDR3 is TGTGCCAGCCGGGACATCTATAATTCACCCCTCCACTTT. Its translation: CASRDIYNSPLHF.

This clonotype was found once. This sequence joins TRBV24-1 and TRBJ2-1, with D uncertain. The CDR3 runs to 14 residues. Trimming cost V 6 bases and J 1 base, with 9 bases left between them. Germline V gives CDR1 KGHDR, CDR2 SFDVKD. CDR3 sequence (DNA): TGTGCCACCAGTTCGCAGGTTTCCTACAATGAGCAGTTCTTC. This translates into CATSSQVSYNEQFF.

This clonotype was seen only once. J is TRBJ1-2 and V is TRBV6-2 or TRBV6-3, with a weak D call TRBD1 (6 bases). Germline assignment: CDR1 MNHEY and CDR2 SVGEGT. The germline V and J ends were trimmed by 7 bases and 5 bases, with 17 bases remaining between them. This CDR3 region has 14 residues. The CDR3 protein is CASTRPATGYGYTF. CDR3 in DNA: TGTGCCAGCACCAGACCGGCCACAGGGTATGGCTACACCTTC.

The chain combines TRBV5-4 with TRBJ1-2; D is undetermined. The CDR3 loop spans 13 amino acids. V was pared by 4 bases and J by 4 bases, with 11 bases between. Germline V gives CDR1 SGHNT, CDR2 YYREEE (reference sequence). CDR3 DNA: TGTGCCAGCAGCGGCCTCCGGACCTATGGCTACACCTTC. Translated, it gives CASSGLRTYGYTF.

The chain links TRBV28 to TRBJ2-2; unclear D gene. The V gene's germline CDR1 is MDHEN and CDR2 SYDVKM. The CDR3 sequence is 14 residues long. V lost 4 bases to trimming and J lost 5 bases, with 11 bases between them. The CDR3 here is CASSSKDLTGELFF. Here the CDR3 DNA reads TGTGCCAGCAGTTCCAAGGACCTTACCGGGGAGCTGTTTTTT.

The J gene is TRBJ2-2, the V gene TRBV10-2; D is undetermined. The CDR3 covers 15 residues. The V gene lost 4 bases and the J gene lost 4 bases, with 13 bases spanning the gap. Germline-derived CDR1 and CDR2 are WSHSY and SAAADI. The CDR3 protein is CASSAARLGTGELFF. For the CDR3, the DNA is TGCGCCAGCAGTGCTGCCCGCTTGGGCACCGGGGAGCTGTTTTTT.

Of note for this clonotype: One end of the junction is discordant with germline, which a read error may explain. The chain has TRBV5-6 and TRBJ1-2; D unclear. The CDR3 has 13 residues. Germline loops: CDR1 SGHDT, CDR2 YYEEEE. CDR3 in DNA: TGTGCCAGCAGCTTGGCCGTGGAGGGTGAGGTCGCCTTC. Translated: CASSLAVEGEVAF.

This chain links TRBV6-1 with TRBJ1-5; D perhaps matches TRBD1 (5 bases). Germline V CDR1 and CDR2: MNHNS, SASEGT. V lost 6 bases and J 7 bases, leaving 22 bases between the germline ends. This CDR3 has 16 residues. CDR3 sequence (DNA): TGTGCCAGCAGCATGGGATCCGGGGGAGGAGGGCAGCCCCAGCATTTT. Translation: CASSMGSGGGGQPQHF.

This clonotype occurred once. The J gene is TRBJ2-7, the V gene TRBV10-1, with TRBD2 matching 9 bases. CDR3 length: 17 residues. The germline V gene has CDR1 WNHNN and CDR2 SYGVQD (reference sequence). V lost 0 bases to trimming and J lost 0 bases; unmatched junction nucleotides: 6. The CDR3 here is CASSESRRAGGSYEQYF. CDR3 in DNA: TGCGCCAGCAGTGAGTCACGGAGAGCGGGGGGCTCCTACGAGCAGTACTTC.

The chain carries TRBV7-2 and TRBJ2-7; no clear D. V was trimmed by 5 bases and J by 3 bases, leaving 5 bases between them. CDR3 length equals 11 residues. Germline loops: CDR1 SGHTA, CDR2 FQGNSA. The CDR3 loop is CASSQDYEQYF. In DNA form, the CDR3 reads TGTGCCAGCAGCCAAGACTACGAGCAGTACTTC.

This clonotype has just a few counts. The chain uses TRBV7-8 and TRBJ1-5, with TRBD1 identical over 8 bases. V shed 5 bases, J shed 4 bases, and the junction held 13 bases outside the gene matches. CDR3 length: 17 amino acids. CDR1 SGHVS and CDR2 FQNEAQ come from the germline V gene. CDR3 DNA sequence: TGTGCCAGCAGCGGTCTGGCAGGGGGCCTCAAGAATCAGCCCCAGCATTTT. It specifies CASSGLAGGLKNQPQHF.

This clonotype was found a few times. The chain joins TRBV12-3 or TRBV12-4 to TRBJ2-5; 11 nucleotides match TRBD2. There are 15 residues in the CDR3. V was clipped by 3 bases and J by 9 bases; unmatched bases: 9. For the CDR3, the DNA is TGTGCCAGCAGTTTGACTAGCGGGGACCGGGCGGCCCAGTACTTC. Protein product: CASSLTSGDRAAQYF.

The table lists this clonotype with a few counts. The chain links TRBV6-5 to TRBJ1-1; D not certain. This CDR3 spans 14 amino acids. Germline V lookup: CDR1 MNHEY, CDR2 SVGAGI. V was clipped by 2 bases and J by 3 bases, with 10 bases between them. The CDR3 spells CASSYQLRDTEAFF. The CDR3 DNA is TGTGCCAGCAGTTACCAGTTAAGGGACACTGAAGCTTTCTTT.

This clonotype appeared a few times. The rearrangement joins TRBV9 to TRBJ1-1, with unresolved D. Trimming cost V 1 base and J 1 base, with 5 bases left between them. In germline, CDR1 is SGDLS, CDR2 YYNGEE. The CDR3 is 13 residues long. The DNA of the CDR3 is TGTGCCAGCAGCGTATCCTGGAACACTGAAGCTTTCTTT. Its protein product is CASSVSWNTEAFF.

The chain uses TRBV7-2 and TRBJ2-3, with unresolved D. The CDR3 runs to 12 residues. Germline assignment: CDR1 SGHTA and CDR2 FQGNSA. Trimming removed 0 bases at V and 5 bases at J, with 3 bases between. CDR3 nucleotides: TGTGCCAGCAGCTTAGCGAGAGATACGCAGTATTTT. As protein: CASSLARDTQYF.

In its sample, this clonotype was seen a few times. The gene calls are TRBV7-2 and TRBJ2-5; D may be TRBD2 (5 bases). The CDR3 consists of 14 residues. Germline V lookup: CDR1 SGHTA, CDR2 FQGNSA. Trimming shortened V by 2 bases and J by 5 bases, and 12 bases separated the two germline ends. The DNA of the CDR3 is TGTGCCAGCAGCTTAAACGGCGGGTGGGAGACCCAGTACTTC. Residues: CASSLNGGWETQYF.

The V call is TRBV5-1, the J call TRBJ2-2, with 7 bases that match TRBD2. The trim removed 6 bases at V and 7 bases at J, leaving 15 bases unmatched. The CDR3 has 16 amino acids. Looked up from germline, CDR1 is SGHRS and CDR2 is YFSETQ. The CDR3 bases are TGCGCCAGCATTGCTAGCGGAGACCTTGCCAGCGGGGAGCTGTTTTTT. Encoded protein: CASIASGDLASGELFF.

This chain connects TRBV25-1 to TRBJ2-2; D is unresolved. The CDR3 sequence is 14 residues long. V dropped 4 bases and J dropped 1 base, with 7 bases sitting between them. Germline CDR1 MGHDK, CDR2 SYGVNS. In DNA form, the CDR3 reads TGTGCCAGCAGTGTATCAGGGAACACCGGGGAGCTGTTTTTT. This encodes CASSVSGNTGELFF.

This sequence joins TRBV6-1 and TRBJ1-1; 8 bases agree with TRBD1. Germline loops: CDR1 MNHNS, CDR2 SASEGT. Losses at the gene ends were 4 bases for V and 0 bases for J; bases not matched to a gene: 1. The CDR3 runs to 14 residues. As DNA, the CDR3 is TGTGCCAGCAGTGTGGACAGGGTGAACACTGAAGCTTTCTTT. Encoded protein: CASSVDRVNTEAFF.

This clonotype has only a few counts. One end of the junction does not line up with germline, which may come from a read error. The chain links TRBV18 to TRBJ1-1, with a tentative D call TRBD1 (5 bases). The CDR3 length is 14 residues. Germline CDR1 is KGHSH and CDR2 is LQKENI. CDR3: CASSPPGVYSEAFF. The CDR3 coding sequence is TGTGCCAGCTCACCACCGGGGGTTTATTCTGAGGCTTTCTTT.